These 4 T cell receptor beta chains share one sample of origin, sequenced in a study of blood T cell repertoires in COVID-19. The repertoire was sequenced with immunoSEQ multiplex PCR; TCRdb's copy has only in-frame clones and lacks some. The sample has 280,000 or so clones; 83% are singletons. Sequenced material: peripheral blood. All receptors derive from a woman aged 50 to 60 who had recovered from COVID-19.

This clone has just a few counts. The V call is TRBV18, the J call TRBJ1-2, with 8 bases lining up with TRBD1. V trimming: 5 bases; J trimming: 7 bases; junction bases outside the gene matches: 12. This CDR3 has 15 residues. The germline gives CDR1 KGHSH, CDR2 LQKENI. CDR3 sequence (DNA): TGTGCCAGCTCAAAGGACAGGGTTGATTTGGGTGGCTACACCTTC. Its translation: CASSKDRVDLGGYTF.

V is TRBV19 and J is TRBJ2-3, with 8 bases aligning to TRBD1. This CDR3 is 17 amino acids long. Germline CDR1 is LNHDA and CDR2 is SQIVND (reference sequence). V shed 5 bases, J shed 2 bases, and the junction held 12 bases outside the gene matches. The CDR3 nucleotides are TGTGCCAGTAGTGTCTCCCAGGGGGCGAAGAACACAGATACGCAGTATTTT. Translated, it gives CASSVSQGAKNTDTQYF.

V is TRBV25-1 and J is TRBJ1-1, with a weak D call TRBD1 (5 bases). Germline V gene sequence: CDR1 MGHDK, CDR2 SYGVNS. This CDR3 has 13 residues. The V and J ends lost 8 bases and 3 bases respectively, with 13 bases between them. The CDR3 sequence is CASLRAGDTEAFF. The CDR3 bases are TGTGCCAGCCTCCGGGCGGGGGACACTGAAGCTTTCTTT.

CDR3 sequence: CASSSQPGQGSSYNEQFF. The CDR3 DNA reads TGTGCCAGCAGCTCACAACCGGGACAGGGGAGCTCCTACAATGAGCAGTTCTTC. This chain connects TRBV5-4 to TRBJ2-1; 10 bases line up with TRBD1. The germline gives CDR1 SGHNT, CDR2 YYREEE (reference sequence). With V trimmed by 3 bases and J by 0 bases, 9 bases remained unmatched. The CDR3 has 18 residues.